The 9 T cell receptor beta chains listed next were all sequenced from one sample in a study of blood T cell repertoires in COVID-19. This table comes from immunoSEQ multiplex PCR, and its TCRdb copy is limited to in-frame clones, with some not included. The data show hundreds of thousands of clones, with roughly four fifths seen just once and roughly 3.5% held by the top ten. Input material: PBMCs or T cells enriched from blood (not recorded which). The origin of the receptors is a woman aged 55-69 years who had recovered from COVID-19.

This chain links TRBV14 with TRBJ1-2; the D is unclear. Per the germline V gene, CDR1 is SGHDN and CDR2 is FVKESK. The ends were cut back, 0 bases at V and 4 bases at J, with 18 bases in the middle. CDR3 length: 17 residues. Here the CDR3 reads CASSQEELRISSYGYTF. In DNA form, the CDR3 reads TGTGCCAGCAGCCAAGAAGAGCTGCGGATCTCCTCCTATGGCTACACCTTC.

CDR3 loop: CASSLGQHYEQYF. CDR3 sequence (DNA): TGTGCCAGCAGCTTGGGACAGCATTACGAGCAGTACTTC. This rearrangement joins TRBV6-5 to TRBJ2-7; 7 positions match TRBD1. The germline CDR1 and CDR2 sequences are MNHEY and SVGAGI. CDR3 length equals 13 residues. V was clipped by 6 bases and J by 4 bases; unmatched bases: 6.

The J gene is TRBJ2-3, the V gene TRBV10-3, with 8 bases aligning to TRBD2. J lost 6 bases, V lost 2 bases, and 10 bases had no gene match. Per germline, CDR1 ENHRY and CDR2 SYGVKD. The CDR3 has 16 residues. CDR3 amino acids: CAISERTSPQGDTQYF. DNA of the CDR3: TGTGCCATCAGTGAGCGGACTAGCCCCCAGGGTGATACGCAGTATTTT.

The rearrangement links TRBV7-9 to TRBJ2-3; D not resolved. The CDR3 spans 15 residues. The germline CDR1 and CDR2 sequences are SEHNR and FQNEAQ (reference sequence). Between the trimmed V and J ends, which lost 1 base and 2 bases, there was a span of 10 bases. CDR3 DNA: TGTGCCAGCAGCTTAGGTGAACTACTCACAGATACGCAGTATTTT. This encodes CASSLGELLTDTQYF.

This chain joins TRBV18 and TRBJ2-5; D is undetermined. Between the trimmed V and J ends, which lost 5 bases and 2 bases, there was a span of 6 bases. CDR1 is KGHSH, CDR2 LQKENI, per germline. This CDR3 is 12 amino acids long. The CDR3 here is CASSSRQETQYF. The CDR3 coding sequence is TGTGCCAGCTCATCTAGACAAGAGACCCAGTACTTC.

The chain uses TRBV12-3 or TRBV12-4 and TRBJ1-5, with D uncertain. CDR3 size: 13 residues. The V end was cut by 7 bases, the J end by 2 bases, with 9 bases between. CDR3 DNA sequence: TGTGCCAGCACCTTGGGAGGCAATCAGCCCCAGCATTTT. Protein product: CASTLGGNQPQHF.

This chain connects TRBV4-2 to TRBJ2-7; no reliable D call. V gave up 0 bases and J gave up 1 base, with 10 bases separating them. The length of the CDR3 is 15 residues. Germline CDR1 LGHNA, CDR2 YNFKEQ. CDR3 residues: CASSQEPEPSYEQYF. The CDR3 DNA is TGTGCCAGCAGCCAAGAGCCCGAGCCTTCCTACGAGCAGTACTTC.

The J gene is TRBJ1-1, the V gene TRBV11-2; D might be TRBD1 (6 bases). V dropped 3 bases and J dropped 1 base, with 18 bases sitting between them. The CDR3 is 17 residues long. Germline CDR1 is SGHAT and CDR2 is FQNNGV. CDR3 bases: TGTGCCAGCAGCTTGTTTTCAGGGGTTTCGGCGAACACTGAAGCTTTCTTT. Encoded protein: CASSLFSGVSANTEAFF.

V usage is TRBV12-3 or TRBV12-4 and J usage is TRBJ1-1, with D perhaps matching TRBD1 (6 bases). This CDR3 has 11 amino acids. The V end lost 10 bases, the J end lost 4 bases, and 10 bases lay between the germline ends. The CDR3 DNA sequence: TGTGCCAACAGGGAGGGCACTGAAGCTTTCTTT. Translating it yields CANREGTEAFF.